This T cell receptor (beta chain) was retrieved from a study of CD8 T cells in ankylosing spondylitis. General observations from the study: Earlier reports found some motif variants in synovial fluid and blood in reactive arthritis. Seemingly characteristic of ankylosing spondylitis blood was a TCR beta motif consisting of about 8 highly homologous variants.

In TCRdb, the 5' RACE reads were re-called with MiXCR into one record per CDR3 protein. This table has about 250,000 distinct CDR3 sequences, 18% appearing once. The CDR3 is 11 residues long. V was trimmed by 2 bases and J by 8 bases, leaving 4 bases between them. The germline V gene encodes CDR1 MNHEY and CDR2 SVGEGT. This clonotype has ten or more counts. What it binds is unknown. The sequence derives from a male donor with ankylosing spondylitis or in good health (not recorded which). Specimen: blood, either unsorted or a sorted T cell fraction (not recorded which). The chain uses TRBV6-2 or TRBV6-3 and TRBJ2-1, with D hard to call. The chain's CDR3 is CASSYTDEQFF. The CDR3 bases are TGTGCCAGCAGTTACACTGATGAGCAGTTCTTC.